Here is one TCR beta chain with its context. Its specificity is unknown. This record belongs to a study of T cell repertoires in cytomegalovirus infection. As for the study in general: Public TCR beta signatures provided an indication of both CMV infection and a matching HLA type.

TCRdb reprocessed the reads via MiXCR and lists one record per CDR3 protein. The table lists 400,000 or so distinct CDR3 sequences, 15% to 20% of them singletons, with around 9.3% in the top ten. Study-level results: Summed frequency of public TCR beta families distinguished CMV carriers with the relevant HLA. CMV-specific TCR beta clonotypes restricted by HLA-C dominated the ex vivo response.

CDR1 is SQVTM and CDR2 is ANQGSEA in the germline V gene. V shed 7 bases and J 7 bases; nucleotides not matched to a gene: 4. The CDR3 spans 11 residues. This TCR was sampled from a human donor in good health (CMV status not recorded). Some clones in this sample may be carry-over from other donors' samples. Sample: PBMCs. This rearrangement joins TRBV29-1 to TRBJ2-1; 7 bases align to TRBD2. As DNA, the CDR3 is TGCAGCGGGGACGGGGGGAATGAGCAGTTCTTC. Residues: CSGDGGNEQFF.